This paragraph reports one TCR beta chain. Profiled with immunoSEQ multiplex PCR; TCRdb holds only in-frame clones, not every one. Of around 62,000 clones listed, roughly 98% were seen once; the top ten hold approximately 0.17%. The CDR3 runs to 13 residues. V was clipped by 1 base and J by 6 bases, with 9 bases between them. CDR1 is SEHNR and CDR2 is FQNEAQ in the germline V gene (reference sequence). This sample was taken from a study of technical replicates of blood from a handful of donors. This chain connects TRBV7-9 to TRBJ1-2, with D uncertain. The receptor comes from a human donor in good health. Sequences were obtained from T cells isolated from PBMCs. The CDR3 is CASSLDPSDGYTF. In DNA form, the CDR3 reads TGTGCCAGCAGCTTAGATCCGTCGGATGGCTACACCTTC.